This record concerns one T cell receptor beta chain sequence. Its cognate antigen is unknown. Germline-derived CDR1 and CDR2 are SEHNR and FQNEAQ (reference sequence). This CDR3 is built from 13 residues. Trimming left V 2 bases short and J 3 bases short, with 7 bases between. The assay was immunoSEQ multiplex PCR, and TCRdb's table has in-frame clones only and misses some. In the table there are just over 40,000 clones, 85% to 95% of which are singletons. The entry originates in a study of graft-versus-host responses after intestinal transplantation. Sample: unstimulated CD8+ T cells sorted from spleen or lymph node cells, taken before transplant. This clonotype was obtained from a human donor who was the organ donor for an intestinal transplant. The chain employs TRBV7-9 and TRBJ2-5; D gene uncertain. The CDR3 nucleotides are TGTGCCAGCAGCTTACCGCTTAAAGAGACCCAGTACTTC. Protein sequence: CASSLPLKETQYF. The entire variable domain, with the rest obtained from reference TRBV7-9 and TRBJ2-5, is as follows: DTGVSQNPRHKITKRGQNVTFRCDPISEHNRLYWYRQTLGQGPEFLTYFQNEAQLEKSRLLSDRFSAERPKGSFSTLEIQRTEQGDSAMYLCASSLPLKETQYFGPGTRLLVL.